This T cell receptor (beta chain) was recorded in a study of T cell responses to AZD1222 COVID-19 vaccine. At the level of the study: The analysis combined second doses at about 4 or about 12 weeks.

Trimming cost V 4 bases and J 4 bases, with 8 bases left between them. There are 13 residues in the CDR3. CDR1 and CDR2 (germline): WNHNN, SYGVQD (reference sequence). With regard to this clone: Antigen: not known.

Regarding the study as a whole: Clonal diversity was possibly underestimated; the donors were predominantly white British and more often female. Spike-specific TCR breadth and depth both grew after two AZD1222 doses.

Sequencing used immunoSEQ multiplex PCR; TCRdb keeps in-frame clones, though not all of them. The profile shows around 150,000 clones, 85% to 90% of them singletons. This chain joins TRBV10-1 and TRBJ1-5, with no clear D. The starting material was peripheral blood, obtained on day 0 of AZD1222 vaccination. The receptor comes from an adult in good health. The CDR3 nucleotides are TGCGCCAGCAGTGGAGACATTAATCAGCCCCAGCATTTT. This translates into CASSGDINQPQHF.